One sample yielded the 8 T cell receptor beta chains listed below, sequenced in a study of human T cells and chemical hapten exposure. Time point given: pre-sensitization, week 0. Specified treatment: therapeutic diphenylcyclopropenone sensitization with weekly scalp DPC. TCRdb used MiXCR to reprocess the RACE reads, holding one entry per CDR3 protein. The sample records approximately 260,000 distinct CDR3 sequences, approximately 7.5% being singletons. Sequenced here: whole blood, sampled in connection with sensitization to the hapten diphenylcyclopropenone (DPC). The source of these receptors is a man between 18 and 29 years old with alopecia areata. Some clones in this sample may be carry-over from other donors' samples.

This clonotype was counted between two and nine times. V is TRBV7-9 and J is TRBJ2-1; D call uncertain. CDR1 and CDR2 (germline): SEHNR, FQNEAQ (reference sequence). The CDR3 is made up of 15 amino acids. The ends were cut back, 1 base at V and 4 bases at J, with 11 bases in the middle. CDR3 sequence: CASSLDRTVYNEQFF. The CDR3 DNA is TGTGCCAGCAGCTTAGACCGGACGGTATACAATGAGCAGTTCTTC.

The chain uses TRBV28 and TRBJ2-5, with 9 bases that match TRBD1. CDR3 length: 16 residues. V shed 1 base and J 1 base; nucleotides not matched to a gene: 4. Per germline, CDR1 MDHEN and CDR2 SYDVKM. CDR3 sequence reads: CASSLSGTGTQETQYF. The CDR3 nucleotides are TGTGCCAGCAGTTTATCTGGGACAGGGACCCAAGAGACCCAGTACTTC.

The chain uses TRBV7-2 and TRBJ2-7; D gene ambiguous. In germline, CDR1 is SGHTA, CDR2 FQGNSA. The CDR3 covers 16 residues. Deletions cut 1 base from V and 0 bases from J, with 13 bases between. The CDR3 region is CASSLDGGLSSYEQYF. The CDR3 DNA follows: TGTGCCAGCAGCTTAGATGGCGGTCTTAGCTCCTACGAGCAGTACTTC.

This clonotype was recorded at least ten times. The V call is TRBV28, the J call TRBJ1-5; no definite D call. CDR3 length: 13 residues. Per the germline V gene, CDR1 is MDHEN and CDR2 is SYDVKM. Trimming cost V 2 bases and J 4 bases, with 6 bases left between them. The CDR3 coding sequence is TGTGCCAGCAGTTTACGGGTGAATCAGCCCCAGCATTTT. Translated: CASSLRVNQPQHF.

V usage is TRBV7-3 and J usage is TRBJ2-3, with 11 bases identical to TRBD2. Germline V lookup: CDR1 SGHTA, CDR2 FQGTGA. J gave up 2 bases and V 3 bases, and 4 bases lay outside the gene matches. The CDR3 spans 16 residues. As DNA, the CDR3 is TGTGCCAGCAGCTTCTCTAGCGGGGGGCTCACAGATACGCAGTATTTT. It specifies CASSFSSGGLTDTQYF.

At least ten counts were recorded for this clonotype. V gene TRBV27 combines with J gene TRBJ1-1, with D unclear. The germline gives CDR1 MNHEY, CDR2 SMNVEV (reference sequence). Deletions cut 10 bases from V and 2 bases from J, with 11 bases between. The CDR3 spans 12 residues. CDR3 in amino acids: CATVNRNTEAFF. The CDR3 bases are TGTGCCACCGTCAATCGTAACACTGAAGCTTTCTTT.

In its sample, this clonotype was seen a few times. The chain joins TRBV4-1 to TRBJ2-7; 10 bases are shared with TRBD1. J lost 9 bases, V lost 3 bases, and 11 bases had no gene match. The length of the CDR3 is 15 residues. The germline CDR1 and CDR2 sequences are MGHRA and YSYEKL. CDR3 sequence (DNA): TGCGCCAGCAGCCACCCCGGGACAGGGGAGTTCGGGCAGTACTTC. Its protein is CASSHPGTGEFGQYF.

This chain joins TRBV4-3 and TRBJ1-1; D gene uncertain. The CDR3 spans 13 residues. V was clipped by 3 bases and J by 4 bases, with 9 bases between them. CDR1 is LGHNA and CDR2 is YSLEER in the germline V gene. CDR3 residues: CASSQGSLTEAFF. CDR3 DNA: TGCGCCAGCAGCCAGGGGTCGCTCACTGAAGCTTTCTTT.